Below, one TCR beta chain is given with its context. The junction does not match germline at one end; this may be a read error. Investigators divided CD4+ cells into CD45RA+ naive and CD45RA-negative memory subsets. It was at deep level that the assay was run. Some clones are missing from TCRdb's copy, which holds only in-frame ones; the method was immunoSEQ multiplex PCR. The profile shows 950,000 to 1,300,000 clones, under 80% of them singletons. This record belongs to a study of shared clonotypes between healthy human individuals. Germline lookup yields CDR1 GTSNPN and CDR2 SVGIG (reference sequence). The CDR3 is made up of 14 amino acids.

The sequenced sample was memory CD4+ T cells sorted from blood. Subset denoted: CD45RA-negative fraction. This TCR was recovered from a man between 18 and 35 years old in good health. The V gene is TRBV30, the J gene TRBJ2-2, with D unclear. The CDR3 coding sequence is TGTGCCCGGAGAAGTGGTCCGGCCACCGGGGAGCTGTTTTTT. Encoded protein: CARRSGPATGELFF.